The 15 T cell receptor beta chains reported below all come from one sample, sequenced in a study of cytomegalovirus exposure and HLA in healthy donors. Vbeta (60) and Jbeta (13) primers were used in the PCR. The assay was immunoSEQ multiplex PCR, and TCRdb's table has in-frame clones only and misses some. Of roughly 100,000 clones detected, roughly 70% appear once; the ten largest clones hold around 3%. The sample taken for sequencing was PBMCs. The receptors here all came from a male donor in good health and CMV-seropositive.

The chain combines TRBV5-8 with TRBJ1-4; 8 positions agree with TRBD1. The CDR3 has 16 amino acids. The V gene's germline CDR1 is SGHTS and CDR2 YDEGEE. Unmatched junction bases numbered 3, after V lost 1 base and J lost 1 base. The CDR3 DNA reads TGTGCCAGCAGCTTGCCAGGGGGCGGAACTAATGAAAAACTGTTTTTT. As protein: CASSLPGGGTNEKLFF. The full variable domain, its missing parts supplied by reference TRBV5-8 and TRBJ1-4, is EAGVTQSPTHLIKTRGQQATLRCSPISGHTSVYWYQQALGLGLQFLLWYDEGEERNRGNFPPRFSGRQFPNYSSELNVNALELEDSALYLCASSLPGGGTNEKLFFGSGTQLSVL.

In its sample, this clone was seen once. This chain links TRBV4-2 with TRBJ2-7; D is unresolved. Germline lookup yields CDR1 LGHNA and CDR2 YNFKEQ. Trimming removed 3 bases at V and 3 bases at J, with 6 bases between. This CDR3 contains 12 residues. The CDR3 sequence: CASSHASYEQYF. The DNA of the CDR3 is TGTGCCAGCAGCCATGCTAGCTACGAGCAGTACTTC.

This clone was counted a single time. The chain employs TRBV7-2 and TRBJ2-3, with 12 bases identical to TRBD2. Trimming at V came to 4 bases and at J to 6 bases, leaving 2 bases not matched to a gene. CDR3 size: 14 residues. CDR1 and CDR2 (germline): SGHTA, FQGNSA. The CDR3 nucleotides are TGTGCCAGCAGCTCAGGGACTAGCGGGGATACGCAGTATTTT. It translates to CASSSGTSGDTQYF.

CDR3 amino acids: CASSFRLGSGSSYEQYF. CDR3 in DNA: TGTGCCAGCAGTTTTCGGCTTGGTAGCGGGTCCTCCTACGAGCAGTACTTC. The chain joins TRBV27 to TRBJ2-7, with 7 bases aligning to TRBD2. J gave up 0 bases and V 3 bases, and 11 bases lay outside the gene matches. CDR1 and CDR2 (germline): MNHEY, SMNVEV (reference sequence). The CDR3 spans 17 residues.

This clone appeared a few times. The chain combines TRBV13 with TRBJ1-6; D is uncertain. There are 15 residues in the CDR3. V was clipped by 0 bases and J by 6 bases, with 9 bases between them. The V gene's germline CDR1 is PRHDT and CDR2 FYEKMQ (reference sequence). The CDR3 nucleotides are TGTGCCAGCAGCTTAGGCCTTAGCCCTAATTCACCCCTCCACTTT. Translated, it gives CASSLGLSPNSPLHF.

This clone was observed a few times. This rearrangement joins TRBV19 to TRBJ1-1; D gene uncertain. Looked up from germline, CDR1 is LNHDA and CDR2 is SQIVND (reference sequence). The CDR3 is made up of 9 amino acids. The CDR3 nucleotides are TGTGATGCGGGCACTGAAGCTTTCTTT. Its protein product is CDAGTEAFF.

V and J are TRBV28 and TRBJ1-1, with 7 bases identical to TRBD1. Trimming cost V 8 bases and J 6 bases; bases outside gene matches: 18. In germline, CDR1 is MDHEN, CDR2 SYDVKM. The length of the CDR3 is 16 residues. The CDR3 coding sequence is TGTGCCAGCCGACGACCGAAGGACAGGATGTTCCCTGAAGCTTTCTTT. This sequence encodes CASRRPKDRMFPEAFF.

This clone appeared a few times. The chain combines TRBV27 with TRBJ1-5; D may be TRBD1 (5 bases). V lost 5 bases to trimming and J lost 9 bases, with 14 bases between them. The CDR3 has 13 amino acids. Germline-derived CDR1 and CDR2 are MNHEY and SMNVEV (reference sequence). CDR3 sequence (DNA): TGTGCCAGCAGTCCCCGGGTAAGGGGGCCCCAGCATTTT. This encodes CASSPRVRGPQHF.

This clone was picked up a small number of times. This rearrangement joins TRBV7-2 to TRBJ2-1; the match to TRBD2 covers 11 bases. The germline V gene encodes CDR1 SGHTA and CDR2 FQGNSA. CDR3 size: 14 residues. J gave up 6 bases and V 6 bases, and 4 bases lay outside the gene matches. The CDR3 reads CASRRTSGPNEQFF. Here the CDR3 DNA reads TGTGCCAGCAGGAGGACTAGCGGGCCCAATGAGCAGTTCTTC.

This CDR3 is CSVQRQGAVETQYF. For the CDR3, the DNA is TGCAGCGTTCAGAGACAGGGGGCAGTAGAGACCCAGTACTTC. The J gene is TRBJ2-5, the V gene TRBV29-1; TRBD1 agrees at 10 bases. V shed 5 bases, J shed 4 bases, and the junction held 7 bases outside the gene matches. Per the germline V gene, CDR1 is SQVTM and CDR2 is ANQGSEA. This CDR3 contains 14 residues.

The chain uses TRBV5-4 and TRBJ2-7; TRBD1 matches at 8 bases. CDR1 SGHNT and CDR2 YYREEE come from the germline V gene (reference sequence). The ends lost 4 bases at V and 5 bases at J; junction bases unmatched: 8. This CDR3 comprises 14 residues. DNA of the CDR3: TGTGCCAGCAGCGTTGGGTACAGGGGGAACGAGCAGTACTTC. Translation gives CASSVGYRGNEQYF.

This rearrangement joins TRBV6-5 to TRBJ2-2; 12 bases line up with TRBD2. CDR1 and CDR2 from the germline V gene are MNHEY and SVGAGI. The length of the CDR3 is 16 residues. V lost 4 bases and J lost 6; bases outside the gene matches: 6. DNA for the CDR3: TGTGCCAGCAGTTTGACTAGCGGGAGCGGAGCCGGGGAGCTGTTTTTT. Amino acid sequence: CASSLTSGSGAGELFF.

Details on this clone: Germline and junction disagree at one end, which may indicate a read error. This chain connects TRBV5-4 to TRBJ1-1; D uncertain. CDR1 is SGHNT, CDR2 YYREEE, per germline (reference sequence). This CDR3 contains 11 residues. CDR3 region: CASSLSFLYSF. CDR3 in DNA: TGTGCCAGCAGCTTGAGTTTCCTCTATAGCTTT.

The rearrangement joins TRBV29-1 to TRBJ2-5, with 8 bases identical to TRBD2. Germline loops: CDR1 SQVTM, CDR2 ANQGSEA. Germline trimming cut 2 bases from V and 6 bases from J; bases unmatched to any gene: 5. This CDR3 spans 13 amino acids. CDR3 amino acids: CSVELAGTKTQYF. CDR3 DNA: TGCAGCGTTGAACTAGCGGGCACGAAGACCCAGTACTTC.

The chain carries TRBV28 and TRBJ1-1; D gene unclear. Per the germline V gene, CDR1 is MDHEN and CDR2 is SYDVKM. The CDR3 spans 12 residues. V lost 7 bases, J lost 6 bases, and 12 bases lay in between. Written as DNA, the CDR3 is TGTGCCAGCATCACACGTCAGGCTGAAGCTTTCTTT. Translation: CASITRQAEAFF. The full variable domain, in which reference TRBV28 and TRBJ1-1 provide the parts outside the CDR3, is DVKVTQSSRYLVKRTGEKVFLECVQDMDHENMFWYRQDPGLGLRLIYFSYDVKMKEKGDIPEGYSVSREKKERFSLILESASTNQTSMYLCASITRQAEAFFGQGTRLTVV.